This TCR beta chain was documented in a study of T cells in Graves' hyperthyroidism and ophthalmopathy. Study-wide results and limits: Clonotypes that were expanded in thyroid above 0.001 mostly appeared in blood too.

It was RNA transcripts that yielded the amplified TCR beta CDR3 regions. First-round RT-PCR with HTBI primers amplified the TCR CDR3 region. TCRdb re-called the multiplex PCR reads through MiXCR, storing one row per CDR3 protein. The data show 500,000 or so distinct CDR3 sequences, more than 15% seen once. This clonotype was seen at least ten times. Its matching antigen is unknown. The specimen sequenced was blood. This TCR derives from a woman aged 18-35 years with Graves' ophthalmopathy.

The CDR3 DNA reads TGTGCCAGCAGCTGGGGCCAAGAGACCCAGTACTTC. This gives the protein CASSWGQETQYF. V is TRBV7-9 and J is TRBJ2-5; D unresolved. Germline V gene sequence: CDR1 SEHNR, CDR2 FQNEAQ (reference sequence). V was cut by 4 bases and J by 1 base, with 4 bases left in between. This CDR3 has 12 amino acids.